The sequence of this T cell receptor (beta chain) was determined in a study of Ad26.COV2.S vaccination and SARS-CoV-2 variants. The wider study: The authors gave Ad26.COV2.S intramuscularly, either once or twice 56 days apart.

Sequenced by immunoSEQ multiplex PCR; TCRdb stores in-frame clones only, minus some. The sample shows roughly 400,000 clones, 90% of them seen only once. Study-wide points: Vaccinees reportedly had broad spike-specific CD8+ and CD4+ T cell responses. Vaccinated individuals (as opposed to placebo recipients) had higher spike-specific TCR breadth.

This clone showed up just a few times. Its antigen is not identified. CDR3 length: 15 amino acids. V shed 5 bases, J shed 8 bases, and the junction held 10 bases outside the gene matches. Germline V gene lookup returns CDR1 SGHAT and CDR2 FQNNGV. Specified treatment: about 20 received Ad26.COV2.S at low or high dose, single or two shots; roughly five received placebo; per-sample allocation not given. Each sample was drawn 63 days after the first injection (of vaccine or placebo). In the vaccine, an Ad26 vector expressed the SARS-CoV-2 spike of the Wuhan strain. The source material was peripheral blood, sampled in a trial of Ad26.COV2.S vaccine versus placebo. The rearrangement uses TRBV11-2 and TRBJ1-4, with 8 bases identical to TRBD1. The TCR originated in a person between 18 and 65 years old who received the Ad26.COV2.S COVID-19 vaccine or a placebo. CDR3 sequence (DNA): TGTGCCAGCAGCCCCGCCGGACAGGGTGGAGAAAAACTGTTTTTT. It is translated as CASSPAGQGGEKLFF.